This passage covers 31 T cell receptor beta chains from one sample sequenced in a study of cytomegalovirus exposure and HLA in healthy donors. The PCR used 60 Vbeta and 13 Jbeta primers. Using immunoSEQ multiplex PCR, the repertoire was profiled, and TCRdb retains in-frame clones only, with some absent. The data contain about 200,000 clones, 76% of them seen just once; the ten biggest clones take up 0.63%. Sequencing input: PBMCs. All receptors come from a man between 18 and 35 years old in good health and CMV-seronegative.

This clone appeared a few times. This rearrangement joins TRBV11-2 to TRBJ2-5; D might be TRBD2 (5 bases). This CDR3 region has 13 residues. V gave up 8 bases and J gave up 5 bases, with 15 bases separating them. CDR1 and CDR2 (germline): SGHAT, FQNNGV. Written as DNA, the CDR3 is TGTGCCAGCGCTCTCGGGGATCGGGAGACCCAGTACTTC. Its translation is CASALGDRETQYF.

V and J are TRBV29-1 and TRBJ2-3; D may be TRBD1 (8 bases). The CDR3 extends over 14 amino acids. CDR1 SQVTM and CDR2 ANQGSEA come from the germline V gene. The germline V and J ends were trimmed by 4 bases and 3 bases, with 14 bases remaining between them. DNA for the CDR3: TGCAGCGTTGGGTACAGGGGGGGTACAGATACGCAGTATTTT. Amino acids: CSVGYRGGTDTQYF.

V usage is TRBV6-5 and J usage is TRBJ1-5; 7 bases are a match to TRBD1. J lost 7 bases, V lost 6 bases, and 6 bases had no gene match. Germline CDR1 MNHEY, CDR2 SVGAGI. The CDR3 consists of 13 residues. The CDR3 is CASRLGGGQPQHF. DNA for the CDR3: TGTGCCAGCAGGCTAGGGGGCGGCCAGCCCCAGCATTTT.

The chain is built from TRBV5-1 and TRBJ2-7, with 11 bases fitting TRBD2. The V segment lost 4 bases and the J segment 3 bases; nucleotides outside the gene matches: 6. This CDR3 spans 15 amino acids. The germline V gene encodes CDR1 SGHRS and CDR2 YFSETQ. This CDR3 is CASSEGLAGGYEQYF. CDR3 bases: TGCGCCAGCAGCGAGGGGCTAGCGGGGGGCTACGAGCAGTACTTC. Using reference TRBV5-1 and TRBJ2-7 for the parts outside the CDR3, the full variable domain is KAGVTQTPRYLIKTRGQQVTLSCSPISGHRSVSWYQQTPGQGLQFLFEYFSETQRNKGNFPGRFSGRQFSNSRSEMNVSTLELGDSALYLCASSEGLAGGYEQYFGPGTRLTVT.

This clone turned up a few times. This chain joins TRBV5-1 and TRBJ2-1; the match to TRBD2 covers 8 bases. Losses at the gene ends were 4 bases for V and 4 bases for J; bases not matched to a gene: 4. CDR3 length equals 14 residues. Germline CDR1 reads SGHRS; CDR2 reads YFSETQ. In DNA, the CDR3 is TGCGCCAGCAGCATATCGGGGGGGTACAATGAGCAGTTCTTC. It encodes CASSISGGYNEQFF.

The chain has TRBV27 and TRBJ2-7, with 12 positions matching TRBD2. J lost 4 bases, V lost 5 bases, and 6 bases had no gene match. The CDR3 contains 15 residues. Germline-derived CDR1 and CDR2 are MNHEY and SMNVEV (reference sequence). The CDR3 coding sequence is TGTGCCAGCAGTGTGACTAGCGGGAGCTCTTACGAGCAGTACTTC. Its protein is CASSVTSGSSYEQYF.

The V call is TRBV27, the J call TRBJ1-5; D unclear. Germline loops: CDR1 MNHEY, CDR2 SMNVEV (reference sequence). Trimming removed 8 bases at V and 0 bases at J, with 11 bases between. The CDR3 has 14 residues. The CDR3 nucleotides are TGTGCCAGCGGTAACGGACTTAGCAATCAGCCCCAGCATTTT. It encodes CASGNGLSNQPQHF.

The CDR3, as DNA: TGTGCCAGCAGTTCACAGGGGTTCCAAACTGGGCAGTTCTTC. As protein: CASSSQGFQTGQFF. The chain employs TRBV27 and TRBJ2-1; 7 nucleotides align to TRBD1. This CDR3 has 14 residues. Germline CDR1 is MNHEY and CDR2 is SMNVEV (reference sequence). After removal of 4 bases from V and 12 bases from J, the junction contained 12 bases not matched to a gene.

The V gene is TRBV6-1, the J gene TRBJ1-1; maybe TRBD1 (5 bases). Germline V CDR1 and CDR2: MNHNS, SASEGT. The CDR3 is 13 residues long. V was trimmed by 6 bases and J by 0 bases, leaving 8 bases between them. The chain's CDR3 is CASSAGMNTEAFF. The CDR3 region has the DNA TGTGCCAGCAGCGCAGGGATGAACACTGAAGCTTTCTTT.

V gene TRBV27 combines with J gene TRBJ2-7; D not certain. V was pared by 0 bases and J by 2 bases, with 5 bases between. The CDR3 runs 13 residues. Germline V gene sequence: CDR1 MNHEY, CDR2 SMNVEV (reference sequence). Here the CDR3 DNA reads TGTGCCAGCAGTTTATCGCAGACCTACGAGCAGTACTTC. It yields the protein CASSLSQTYEQYF.

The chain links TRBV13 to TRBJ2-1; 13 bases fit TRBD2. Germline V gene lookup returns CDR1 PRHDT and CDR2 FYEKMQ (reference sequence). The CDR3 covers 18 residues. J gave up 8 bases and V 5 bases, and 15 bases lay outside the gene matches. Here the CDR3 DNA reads TGTGCCAGCAGCCCCCCGGTTTTGACTAGCGGGAGGAGAGATGAGCAGTTCTTC. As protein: CASSPPVLTSGRRDEQFF.

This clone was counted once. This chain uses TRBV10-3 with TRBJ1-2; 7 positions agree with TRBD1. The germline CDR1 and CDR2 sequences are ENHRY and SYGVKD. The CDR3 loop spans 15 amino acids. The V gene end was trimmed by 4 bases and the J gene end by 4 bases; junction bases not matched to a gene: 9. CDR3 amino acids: CAISAMSTGSYGYTF. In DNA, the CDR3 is TGTGCCATCAGTGCGATGTCGACAGGGAGCTATGGCTACACCTTC.

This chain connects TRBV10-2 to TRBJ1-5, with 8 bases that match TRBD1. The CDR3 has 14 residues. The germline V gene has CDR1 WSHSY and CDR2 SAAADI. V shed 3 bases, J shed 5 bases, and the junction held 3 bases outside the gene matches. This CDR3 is CASSDRGLYQPQHF. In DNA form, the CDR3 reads TGCGCCAGCAGTGACAGGGGGCTTTATCAGCCCCAGCATTTT.

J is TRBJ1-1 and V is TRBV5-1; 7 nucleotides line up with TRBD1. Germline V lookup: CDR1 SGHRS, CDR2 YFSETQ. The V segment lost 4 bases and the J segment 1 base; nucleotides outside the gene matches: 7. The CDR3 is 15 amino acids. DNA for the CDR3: TGCGCCAGCAGCGTTGAAGGGGGCAGGAACACTGAAGCTTTCTTT. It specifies CASSVEGGRNTEAFF.

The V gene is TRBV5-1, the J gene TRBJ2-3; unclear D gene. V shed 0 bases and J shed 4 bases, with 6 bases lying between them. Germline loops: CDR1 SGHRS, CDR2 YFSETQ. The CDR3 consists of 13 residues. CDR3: CASSLDRSDTQYF. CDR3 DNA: TGCGCCAGCAGCTTGGACCGGTCAGATACGCAGTATTTT.

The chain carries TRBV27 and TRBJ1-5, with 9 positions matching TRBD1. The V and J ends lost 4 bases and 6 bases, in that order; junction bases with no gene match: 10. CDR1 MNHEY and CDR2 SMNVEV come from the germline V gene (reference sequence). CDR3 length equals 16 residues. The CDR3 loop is CASSSDYRGLGQPQHF. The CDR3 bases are TGTGCCAGCAGTTCAGACTACAGGGGGCTCGGTCAGCCCCAGCATTTT.

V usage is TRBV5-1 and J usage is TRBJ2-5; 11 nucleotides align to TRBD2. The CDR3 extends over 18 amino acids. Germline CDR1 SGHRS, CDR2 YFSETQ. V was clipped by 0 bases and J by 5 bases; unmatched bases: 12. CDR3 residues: CASSLASSGGYVRETQYF. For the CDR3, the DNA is TGCGCCAGCAGCTTGGCCTCTAGCGGGGGGTATGTCCGGGAGACCCAGTACTTC. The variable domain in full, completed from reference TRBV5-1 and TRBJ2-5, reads KAGVTQTPRYLIKTRGQQVTLSCSPISGHRSVSWYQQTPGQGLQFLFEYFSETQRNKGNFPGRFSGRQFSNSRSEMNVSTLELGDSALYLCASSLASSGGYVRETQYFGPGTRLLVL.

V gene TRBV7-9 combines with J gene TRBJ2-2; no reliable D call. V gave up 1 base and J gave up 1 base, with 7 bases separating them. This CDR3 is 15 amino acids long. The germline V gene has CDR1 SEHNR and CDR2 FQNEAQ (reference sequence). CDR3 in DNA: TGTGCCAGCAGCTTAGGAGGTTTGAACACCGGGGAGCTGTTTTTT. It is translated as CASSLGGLNTGELFF.

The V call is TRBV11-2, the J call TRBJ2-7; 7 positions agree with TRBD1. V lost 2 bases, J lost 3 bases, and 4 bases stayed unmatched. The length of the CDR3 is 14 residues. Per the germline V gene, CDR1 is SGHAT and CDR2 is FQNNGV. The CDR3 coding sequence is TGTGCCAGCAGCTTATCCGGGACAGACTACGAGCAGTACTTC. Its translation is CASSLSGTDYEQYF.

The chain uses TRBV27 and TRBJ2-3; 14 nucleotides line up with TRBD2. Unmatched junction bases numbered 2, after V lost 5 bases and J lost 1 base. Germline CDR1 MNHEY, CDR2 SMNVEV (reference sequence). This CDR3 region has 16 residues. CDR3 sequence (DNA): TGTGCCAGCAGTATGGGACTAGCGGGAGGCACAGATACGCAGTATTTT. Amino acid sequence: CASSMGLAGGTDTQYF.

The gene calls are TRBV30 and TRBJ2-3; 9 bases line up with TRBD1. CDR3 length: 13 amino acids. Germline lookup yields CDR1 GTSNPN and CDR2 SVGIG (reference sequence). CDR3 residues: CALSQGATDTQYF. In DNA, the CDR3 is TGTGCTTTATCACAGGGGGCAACAGATACGCAGTATTTT.

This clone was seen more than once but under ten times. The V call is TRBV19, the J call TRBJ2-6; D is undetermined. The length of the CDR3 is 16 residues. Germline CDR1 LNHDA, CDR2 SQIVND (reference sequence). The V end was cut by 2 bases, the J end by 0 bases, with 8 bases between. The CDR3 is CASSISSISGANVLTF. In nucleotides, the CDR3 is TGTGCCAGTAGTATATCGTCTATCTCTGGGGCCAACGTCCTGACTTTC.

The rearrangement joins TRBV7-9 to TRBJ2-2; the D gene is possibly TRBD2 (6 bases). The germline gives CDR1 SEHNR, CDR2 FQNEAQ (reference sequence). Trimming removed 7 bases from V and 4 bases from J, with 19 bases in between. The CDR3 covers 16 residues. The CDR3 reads CASNFPSGVFTGELFF. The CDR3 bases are TGTGCCAGCAACTTCCCCTCGGGGGTATTCACCGGGGAGCTGTTTTTT.

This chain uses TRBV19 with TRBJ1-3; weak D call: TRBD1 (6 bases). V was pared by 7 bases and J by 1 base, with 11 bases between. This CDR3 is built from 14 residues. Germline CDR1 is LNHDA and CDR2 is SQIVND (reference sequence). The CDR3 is CASTPGASGNTIYF. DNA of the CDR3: TGTGCCAGTACTCCAGGGGCATCTGGAAACACCATATATTTT.

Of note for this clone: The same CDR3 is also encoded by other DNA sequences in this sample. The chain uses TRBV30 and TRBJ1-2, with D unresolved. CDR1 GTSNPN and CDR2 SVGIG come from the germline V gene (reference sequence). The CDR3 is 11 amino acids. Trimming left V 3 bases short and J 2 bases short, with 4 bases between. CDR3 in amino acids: CAWSLNYGYTF. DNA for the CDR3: TGTGCCTGGAGCCTAAACTATGGCTACACCTTC.

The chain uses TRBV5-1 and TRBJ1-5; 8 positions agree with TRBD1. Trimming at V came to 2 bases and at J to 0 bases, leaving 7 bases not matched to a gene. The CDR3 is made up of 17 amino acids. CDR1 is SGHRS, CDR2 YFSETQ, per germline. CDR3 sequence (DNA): TGCGCCAGCAGCTTTATCGGGACAGGCATTAGCAATCAGCCCCAGCATTTT. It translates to CASSFIGTGISNQPQHF.

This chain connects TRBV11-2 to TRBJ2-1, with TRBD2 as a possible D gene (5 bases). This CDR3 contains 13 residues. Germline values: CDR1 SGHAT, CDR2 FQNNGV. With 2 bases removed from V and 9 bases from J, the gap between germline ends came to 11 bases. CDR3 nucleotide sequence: TGTGCCAGCAGCTTACCTAGCCGTCCTGAGCAGTTCTTC. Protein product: CASSLPSRPEQFF.

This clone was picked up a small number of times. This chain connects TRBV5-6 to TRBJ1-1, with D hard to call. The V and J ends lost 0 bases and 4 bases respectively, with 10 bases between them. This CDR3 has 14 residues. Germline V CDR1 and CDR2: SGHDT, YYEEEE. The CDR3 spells CASSLVLQITEAFF. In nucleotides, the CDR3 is TGTGCCAGCAGCTTGGTATTGCAGATCACTGAAGCTTTCTTT.

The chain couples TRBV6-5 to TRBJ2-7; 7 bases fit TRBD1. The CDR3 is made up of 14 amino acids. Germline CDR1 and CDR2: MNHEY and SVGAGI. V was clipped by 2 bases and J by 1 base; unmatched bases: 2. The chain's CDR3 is CASSYRDRSYEQYF. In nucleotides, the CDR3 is TGTGCCAGCAGTTACCGGGACAGATCCTACGAGCAGTACTTC.

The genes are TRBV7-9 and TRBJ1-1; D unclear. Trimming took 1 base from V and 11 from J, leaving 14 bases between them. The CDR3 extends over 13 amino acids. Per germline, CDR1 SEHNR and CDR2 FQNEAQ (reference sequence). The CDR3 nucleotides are TGTGCCAGCAGCTTAGTCAATACGGGGTGGGCTTTCTTT. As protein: CASSLVNTGWAFF.

The CDR3 loop is CASKTGTRWDEQFF. The CDR3 coding sequence is TGTGCCAGTAAGACCGGGACTAGATGGGATGAGCAGTTCTTC. The chain is built from TRBV19 and TRBJ2-1; 8 bases line up with TRBD2. The CDR3 has 14 amino acids. Germline V gives CDR1 LNHDA, CDR2 SQIVND (reference sequence). V trimming: 7 bases; J trimming: 8 bases; junction bases outside the gene matches: 10.